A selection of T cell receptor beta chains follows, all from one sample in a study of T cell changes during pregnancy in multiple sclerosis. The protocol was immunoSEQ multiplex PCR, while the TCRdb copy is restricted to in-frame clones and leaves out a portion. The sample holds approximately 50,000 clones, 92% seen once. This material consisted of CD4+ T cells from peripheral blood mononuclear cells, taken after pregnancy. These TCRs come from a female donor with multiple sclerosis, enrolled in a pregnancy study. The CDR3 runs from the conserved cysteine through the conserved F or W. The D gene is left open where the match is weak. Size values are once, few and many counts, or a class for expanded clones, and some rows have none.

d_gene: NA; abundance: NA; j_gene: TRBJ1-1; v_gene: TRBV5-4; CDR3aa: CASSLGGNTEAFF; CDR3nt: TGTGCCAGCAGCTTAGGGGGGAACACTGAAGCTTTCTTT
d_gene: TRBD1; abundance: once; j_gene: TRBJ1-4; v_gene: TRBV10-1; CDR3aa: CASRLKQLNRGANEKLFF; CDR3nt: TGCGCCAGCAGGCTGAAGCAACTTAACAGGGGTGCTAATGAAAAACTGTTTTTT
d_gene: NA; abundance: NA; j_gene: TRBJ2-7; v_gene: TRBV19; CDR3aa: CASRPSQTDLSYEQYF; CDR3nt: TGTGCCAGCAGGCCATCCCAGACAGACCTCTCCTACGAGCAGTACTTC
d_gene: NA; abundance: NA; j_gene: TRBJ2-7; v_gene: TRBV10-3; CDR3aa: CAISDRSYEQYF; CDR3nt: TGTGCCATCAGCGACAGGTCCTACGAGCAGTACTTC
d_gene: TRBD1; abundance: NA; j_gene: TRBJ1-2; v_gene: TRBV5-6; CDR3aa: CASRPPGQGFLGYTF; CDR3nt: TGTGCCAGCAGGCCTCCGGGACAGGGCTTTTTAGGCTACACCTTC
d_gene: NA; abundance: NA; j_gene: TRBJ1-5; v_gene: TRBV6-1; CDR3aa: CASGYRVAEPQHF; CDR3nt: TGTGCCAGCGGCTACAGGGTTGCGGAGCCCCAGCATTTT
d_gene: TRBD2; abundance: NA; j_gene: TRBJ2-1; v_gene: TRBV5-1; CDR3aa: CASNTQSGTKNEQFF; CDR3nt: TGCGCCAGCAACACGCAGTCGGGGACTAAAAATGAGCAGTTCTTC
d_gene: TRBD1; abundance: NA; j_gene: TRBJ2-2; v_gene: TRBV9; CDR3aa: CASRSPGQGKTGELFF; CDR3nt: TGTGCCAGCAGAAGCCCGGGACAGGGGAAAACCGGGGAGCTGTTTTTT
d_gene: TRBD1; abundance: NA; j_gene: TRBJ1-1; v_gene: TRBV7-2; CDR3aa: CASSLGGGGRGRTEAFF; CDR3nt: TGTGCCAGCAGCTTAGGTGGGGGGGGCAGGGGGCGAACTGAAGCTTTCTTT
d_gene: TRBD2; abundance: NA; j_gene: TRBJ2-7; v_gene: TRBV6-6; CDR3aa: CASRDTGLAVYEQYF; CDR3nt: TGTGCCAGCAGGGATACGGGACTAGCGGTCTACGAGCAGTACTTC
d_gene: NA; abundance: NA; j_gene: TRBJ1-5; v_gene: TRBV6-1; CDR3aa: CASSVPHAGDQPQHF; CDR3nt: TGTGCCAGCAGTGTCCCCCATGCAGGGGATCAGCCCCAGCATTTT
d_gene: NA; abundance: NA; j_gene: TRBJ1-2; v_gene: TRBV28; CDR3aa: CASSREGRGYGYTF; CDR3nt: TGTGCCAGCAGTAGGGAGGGGAGAGGCTATGGCTACACCTTC
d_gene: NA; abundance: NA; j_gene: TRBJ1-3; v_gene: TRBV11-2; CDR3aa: CASSLAAGTGNTIYF; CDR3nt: TGTGCCAGCAGCTTAGCGGCAGGGACTGGAAACACCATATATTTT
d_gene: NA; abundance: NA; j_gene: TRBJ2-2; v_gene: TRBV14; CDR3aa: CASGTYDNPRTGELFF; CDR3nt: TGTGCCAGCGGAACGTACGACAATCCACGGACCGGGGAGCTGTTTTTT
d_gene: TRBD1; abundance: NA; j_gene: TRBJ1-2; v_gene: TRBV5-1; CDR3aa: CASSLGQGGYGYTF; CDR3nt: TGCGCCAGCAGCTTGGGGCAGGGGGGCTATGGCTACACCTTC
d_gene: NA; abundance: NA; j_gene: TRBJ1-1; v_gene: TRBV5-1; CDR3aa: CASSLDGLTEAFF; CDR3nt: TGCGCCAGCAGCTTGGACGGTCTCACTGAAGCTTTCTTT
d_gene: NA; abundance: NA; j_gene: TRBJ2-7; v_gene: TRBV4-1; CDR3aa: CASSQELGQHYEQYF; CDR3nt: TGCGCCAGCAGCCAAGAATTAGGACAGCACTACGAGCAGTACTTC
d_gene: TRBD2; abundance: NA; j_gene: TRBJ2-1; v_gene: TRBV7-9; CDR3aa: CASSRDGLAGGQFF; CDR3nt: TGTGCCAGCAGCCGGGATGGACTAGCGGGAGGCCAGTTCTTC
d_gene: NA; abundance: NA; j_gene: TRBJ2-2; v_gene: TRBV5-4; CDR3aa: CASSLRTGGTGELFF; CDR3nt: TGTGCCAGCAGCTTGAGGACAGGAGGGACCGGGGAGCTGTTTTTT
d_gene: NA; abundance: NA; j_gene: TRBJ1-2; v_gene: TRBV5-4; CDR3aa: CASSGRDYGYTF; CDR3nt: TGTGCCAGCAGCGGGCGGGACTATGGCTACACCTTC
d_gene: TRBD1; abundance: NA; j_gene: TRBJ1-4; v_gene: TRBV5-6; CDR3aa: CASSLWETGGITEKLFF; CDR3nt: TGTGCCAGCAGCCTCTGGGAGACAGGGGGGATTACTGAAAAACTGTTTTTT
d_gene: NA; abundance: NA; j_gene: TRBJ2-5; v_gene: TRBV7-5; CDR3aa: CVRSLDGRTSETQYF; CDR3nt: TGTGTCAGAAGCTTAGACGGACGGACTTCAGAGACCCAGTACTTC
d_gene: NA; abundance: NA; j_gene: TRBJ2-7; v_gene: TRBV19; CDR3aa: CASSIQGEGSYEQYF; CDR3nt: TGTGCCAGTAGTATTCAAGGGGAAGGGTCCTACGAGCAGTACTTC
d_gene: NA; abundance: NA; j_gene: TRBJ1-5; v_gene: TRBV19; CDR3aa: CASRRVGGAFQPQHF; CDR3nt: TGTGCCAGTCGCCGGGTTGGGGGGGCCTTTCAGCCCCAGCATTTT
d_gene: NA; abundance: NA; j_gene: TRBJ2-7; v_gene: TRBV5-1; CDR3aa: CASSLTGDYEQYF; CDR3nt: TGCGCCAGCAGCTTGACAGGAGACTACGAGCAGTACTTC
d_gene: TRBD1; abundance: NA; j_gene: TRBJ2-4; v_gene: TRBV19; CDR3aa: CASSIDRVRDRGNIQYF; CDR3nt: TGTGCCAGTAGTATAGATCGAGTCCGCGACAGGGGGAACATTCAGTACTTC
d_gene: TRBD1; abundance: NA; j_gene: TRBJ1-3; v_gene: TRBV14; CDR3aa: CASSQDEDREAGNTIYF; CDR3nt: TGTGCCAGCAGCCAAGACGAGGACAGGGAGGCTGGAAACACCATATATTTT
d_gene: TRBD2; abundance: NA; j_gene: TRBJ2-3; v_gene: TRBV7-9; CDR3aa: CASSLATGTSGTDTQYF; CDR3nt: TGTGCCAGCAGTTTGGCTACCGGGACTAGCGGGACAGATACGCAGTATTTT
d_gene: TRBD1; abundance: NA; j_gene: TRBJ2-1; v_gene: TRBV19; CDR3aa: CASSIKAGQGYNEQFF; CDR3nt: TGTGCCAGTAGTATAAAGGCGGGACAGGGGTACAATGAGCAGTTCTTC